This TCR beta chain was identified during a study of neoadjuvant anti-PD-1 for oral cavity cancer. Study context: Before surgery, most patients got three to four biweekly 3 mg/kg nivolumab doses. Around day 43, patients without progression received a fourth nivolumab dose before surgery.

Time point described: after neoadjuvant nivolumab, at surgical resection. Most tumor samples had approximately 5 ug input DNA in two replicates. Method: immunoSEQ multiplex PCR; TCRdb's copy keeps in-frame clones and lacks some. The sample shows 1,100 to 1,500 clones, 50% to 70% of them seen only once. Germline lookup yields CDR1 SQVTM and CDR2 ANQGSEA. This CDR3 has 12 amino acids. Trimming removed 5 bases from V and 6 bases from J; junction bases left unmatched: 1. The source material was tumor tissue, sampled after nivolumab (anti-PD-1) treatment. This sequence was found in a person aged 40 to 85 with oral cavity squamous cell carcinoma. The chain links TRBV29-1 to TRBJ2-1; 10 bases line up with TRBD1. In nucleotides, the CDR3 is TGCAGCGTTCGGACAGGGGGCAATGAGCAGTTCTTC. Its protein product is CSVRTGGNEQFF.